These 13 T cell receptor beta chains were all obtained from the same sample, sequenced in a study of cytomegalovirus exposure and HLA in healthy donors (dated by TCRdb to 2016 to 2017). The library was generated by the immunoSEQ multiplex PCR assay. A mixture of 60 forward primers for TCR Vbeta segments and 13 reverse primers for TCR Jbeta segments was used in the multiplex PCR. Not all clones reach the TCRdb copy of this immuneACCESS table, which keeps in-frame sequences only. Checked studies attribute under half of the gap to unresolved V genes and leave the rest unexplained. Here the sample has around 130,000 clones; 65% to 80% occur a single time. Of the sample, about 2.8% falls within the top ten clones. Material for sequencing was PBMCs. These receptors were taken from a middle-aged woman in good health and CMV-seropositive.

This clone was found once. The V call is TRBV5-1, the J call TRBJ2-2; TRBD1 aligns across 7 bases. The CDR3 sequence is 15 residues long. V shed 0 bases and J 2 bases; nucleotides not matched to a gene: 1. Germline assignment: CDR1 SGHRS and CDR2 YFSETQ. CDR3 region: CASSLDRGNTGELFF. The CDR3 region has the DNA TGCGCCAGCAGCTTGGACAGGGGAAACACCGGGGAGCTGTTTTTT.

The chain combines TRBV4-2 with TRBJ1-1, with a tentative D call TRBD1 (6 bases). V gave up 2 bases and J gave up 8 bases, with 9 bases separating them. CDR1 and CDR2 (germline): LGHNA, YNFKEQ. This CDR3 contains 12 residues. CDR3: CASSQNTGEAFF. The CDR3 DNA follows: TGTGCCAGCAGCCAAAACACAGGGGAAGCTTTCTTT.

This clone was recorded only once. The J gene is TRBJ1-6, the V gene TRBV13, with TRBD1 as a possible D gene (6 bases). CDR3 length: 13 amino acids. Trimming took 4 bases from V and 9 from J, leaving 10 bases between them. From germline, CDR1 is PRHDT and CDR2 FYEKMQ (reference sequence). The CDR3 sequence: CASSWRGLSPLHF. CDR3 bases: TGTGCCAGCAGCTGGCGGGGGCTTTCACCCCTCCACTTT.

The CDR3 reads CASRGAGTSRESEQYF. CDR3 bases: TGTGCCAGCAGAGGAGCAGGGACTAGTCGAGAAAGCGAGCAGTACTTC. The V and J genes are TRBV5-4 and TRBJ2-7; 8 bases line up with TRBD2. CDR1 SGHNT and CDR2 YYREEE come from the germline V gene (reference sequence). The V segment lost 5 bases and the J segment 6 bases; nucleotides outside the gene matches: 16. The CDR3 is 16 amino acids.

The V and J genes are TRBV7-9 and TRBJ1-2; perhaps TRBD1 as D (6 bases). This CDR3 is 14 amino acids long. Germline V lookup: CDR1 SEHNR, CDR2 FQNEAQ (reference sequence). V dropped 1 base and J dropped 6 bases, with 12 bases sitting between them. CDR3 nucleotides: TGTGCCAGCAGCTTAGATATCGCAGGGGATGGCTACACCTTC. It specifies CASSLDIAGDGYTF.

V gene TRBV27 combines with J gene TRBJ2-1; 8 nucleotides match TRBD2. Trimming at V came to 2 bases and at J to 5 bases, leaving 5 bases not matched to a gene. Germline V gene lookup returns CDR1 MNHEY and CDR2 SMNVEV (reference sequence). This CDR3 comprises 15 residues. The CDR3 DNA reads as TGTGCCAGCAGTTTAGGGGCGGGAGGCCACAATGAGCAGTTCTTC. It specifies CASSLGAGGHNEQFF.

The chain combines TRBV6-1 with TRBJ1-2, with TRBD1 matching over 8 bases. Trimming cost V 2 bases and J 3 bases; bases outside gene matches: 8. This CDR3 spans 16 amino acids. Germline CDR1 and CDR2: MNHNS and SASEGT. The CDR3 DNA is TGTGCCAGCAGTGAAAGTTGGGACAGGTACTACTATGGCTACACCTTC. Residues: CASSESWDRYYYGYTF.

The CDR3 reads CASSRGTGAGNTIYF. The CDR3, as DNA: TGTGCCAGCAGCAGGGGCACAGGGGCTGGAAACACCATATATTTT. This chain joins TRBV11-3 and TRBJ1-3, with 7 bases aligning to TRBD1. The CDR3 spans 15 residues. The germline gives CDR1 SGHNT, CDR2 YENEEA. The V gene end was trimmed by 5 bases and the J gene end by 2 bases; junction bases not matched to a gene: 6. Full variable domain (outside the CDR3, taken from reference TRBV11-3 and TRBJ1-3): EAGVVQSPRYKIIEKKQPVAFWCNPISGHNTLYWYLQNLGQGPELLIRYENEEAVDDSQLPKDRFSAERLKGVDSTLKIQPAELGDSAVYLCASSRGTGAGNTIYFGEGSWLTVV.

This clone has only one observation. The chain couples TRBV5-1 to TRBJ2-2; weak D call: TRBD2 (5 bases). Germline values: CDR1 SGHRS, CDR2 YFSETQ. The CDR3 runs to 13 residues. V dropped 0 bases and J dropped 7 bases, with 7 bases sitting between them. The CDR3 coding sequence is TGCGCCAGCAGCTTGGCCGAGGGCGGGGAGCTGTTTTTT. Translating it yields CASSLAEGGELFF.

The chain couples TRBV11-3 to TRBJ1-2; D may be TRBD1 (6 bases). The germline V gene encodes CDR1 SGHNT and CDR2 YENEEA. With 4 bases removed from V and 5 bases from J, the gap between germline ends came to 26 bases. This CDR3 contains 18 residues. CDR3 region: CASSSEPRTVADSYGYTF. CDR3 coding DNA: TGTGCCAGCAGCTCTGAGCCCAGGACAGTAGCCGACTCGTATGGCTACACCTTC. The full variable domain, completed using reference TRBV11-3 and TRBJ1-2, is EAGVVQSPRYKIIEKKQPVAFWCNPISGHNTLYWYLQNLGQGPELLIRYENEEAVDDSQLPKDRFSAERLKGVDSTLKIQPAELGDSAVYLCASSSEPRTVADSYGYTFGSGTRLTVV.

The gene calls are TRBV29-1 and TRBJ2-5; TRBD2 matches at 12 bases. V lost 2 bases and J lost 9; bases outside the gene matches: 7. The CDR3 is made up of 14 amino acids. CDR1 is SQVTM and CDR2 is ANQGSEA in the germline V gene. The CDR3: CSVERLAGDSAQYF. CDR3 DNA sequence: TGCAGCGTTGAAAGACTAGCGGGGGACTCGGCCCAGTACTTC.

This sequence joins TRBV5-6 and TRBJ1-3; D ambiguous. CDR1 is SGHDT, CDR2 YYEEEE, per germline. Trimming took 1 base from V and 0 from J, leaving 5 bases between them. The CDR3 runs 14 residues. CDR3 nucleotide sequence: TGTGCCAGCAGCTTGTATAGCTCTGGAAACACCATATATTTT. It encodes CASSLYSSGNTIYF.

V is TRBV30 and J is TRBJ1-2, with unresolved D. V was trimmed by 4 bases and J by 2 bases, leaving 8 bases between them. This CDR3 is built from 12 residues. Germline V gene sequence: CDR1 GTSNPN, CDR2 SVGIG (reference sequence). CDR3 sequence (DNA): TGTGCCTGGACCGACTTAAACTATGGCTACACCTTC. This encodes CAWTDLNYGYTF.